This T cell receptor beta chain was sequenced for a study of early T cells in non-severe SARS-CoV-2 infection. The library protocol tagged individual cDNA molecules with unique molecular identifiers. Each CDR3 protein gets one entry after TCRdb re-called the 5' RACE reads with MiXCR. Among more than 40,000 distinct CDR3 sequences listed, 3% to 4% were seen once. This clonotype appeared many times. Trimming cost V 7 bases and J 3 bases, with 8 bases left between them. The CDR3 covers 13 residues. Looked up from germline, CDR1 is KGHDR and CDR2 is SFDVKD. The TCR was taken from an adult who was a healthcare worker with PCR-confirmed SARS-CoV-2 infection or an uninfected control (not recorded which). The specimen was whole blood. V and J are TRBV24-1 and TRBJ2-2; D not resolved. For the CDR3, the DNA is TGTGCCACCAGCGGGCCCTACACCGGGGAGCTGTTTTTT. It encodes CATSGPYTGELFF.